This note documents a single T cell receptor (beta chain) sequence. The target antigen is unknown. A read error is possible here, since a much larger clone lies one base away. Overall study results and limits: The TCR gene usage of tumor memory CD4+ T cells clustered together with blood and lymph node memory CD4+ cells and with lymph node naive CD4+ cells. Greatest tumor Treg TCR overlap was with tumor naive CD4+ cells.

Germline lookup yields CDR1 LGHNA and CDR2 YNFKEQ. V was shortened by 0 bases and J by 7 bases, with 16 bases between the two germline ends. There are 16 residues in the CDR3. Semi-nested PCR with Nested Universal Primer A followed constant-region reverse priming of full-length variable regions. A single record per CDR3 protein comes from TCRdb applying MiXCR to the 5' RACE reads. The top ten hold around 3.5% of the sample, which has 25,000 to 40,000 distinct CDR3 sequences, about 28% seen once. The sequenced sample consisted of naive CD4+ T cells sorted from a lymph node. Noted subset: naive CD4+ T cells, CD4+CD45RA+CD25-. The receptor was derived from a female donor with breast cancer. The chain joins TRBV4-2 to TRBJ2-1; D may be TRBD1 or TRBD2 (5 bases each). The DNA of the CDR3 is TGTGCCAGCAGCCAAGATTTGTGGGGGTGCCTTAATGAGCAGTTCTTC. Protein: CASSQDLWGCLNEQFF.